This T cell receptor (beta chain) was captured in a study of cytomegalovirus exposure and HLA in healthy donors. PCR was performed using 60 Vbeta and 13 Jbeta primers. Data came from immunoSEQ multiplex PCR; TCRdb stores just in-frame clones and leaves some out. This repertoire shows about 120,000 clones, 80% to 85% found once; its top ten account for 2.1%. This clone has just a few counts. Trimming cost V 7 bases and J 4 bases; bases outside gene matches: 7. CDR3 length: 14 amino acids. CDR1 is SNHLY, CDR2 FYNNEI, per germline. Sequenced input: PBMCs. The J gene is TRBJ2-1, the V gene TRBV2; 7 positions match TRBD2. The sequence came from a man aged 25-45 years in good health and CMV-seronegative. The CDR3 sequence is CASTLAGGYNEQFF. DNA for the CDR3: TGTGCCAGCACCTTAGCGGGTGGGTACAATGAGCAGTTCTTC.